This passage covers 15 T cell receptor beta chains from one sample sequenced in a study of T cells after yellow fever vaccination. Each CDR3 protein gets one entry after TCRdb re-called the 5' RACE reads with MiXCR. The table lists roughly 26,000 distinct CDR3 sequences, 5% to 6% of them singletons. The sample consisted of PBMCs, either bulk or a sorted T-cell subset (CD4+, CD8+, memory, or dextramer-sorted; not recorded which), taken 15 days after the yellow fever booster vaccination. These receptors came from a young man who received the YFV17D yellow fever vaccine.

This clonotype came up many times. The chain joins TRBV4-2 to TRBJ1-1, with 9 bases fitting TRBD1. J was trimmed by 2 bases and V by 3 bases; bases with no gene match: 4. Germline CDR1 is LGHNA and CDR2 is YNFKEQ. The CDR3 length is 15 residues. CDR3 DNA sequence: TGTGCCAGCAGCCACAAGGACAGGGGAAACACTGAAGCTTTCTTT. Translating gives CASSHKDRGNTEAFF.

This clonotype was detected many times. V usage is TRBV12-3 or TRBV12-4 and J usage is TRBJ2-2; D possibly corresponds to TRBD2 (5 bases). Trimming cost V 3 bases and J 4 bases, with 9 bases left between them. The CDR3 sequence is 14 residues long. The CDR3 region has the DNA TGTGCCAGCAGTTTGGGAGACGCCACCGGGGAGCTGTTTTTT. Translated, it gives CASSLGDATGELFF.

This clonotype was counted ten times or more. The chain couples TRBV12-3 or TRBV12-4 to TRBJ2-1; 14 nucleotides align to TRBD2. With 8 bases clipped from V and 9 bases from J, the junction kept 6 bases outside the gene matches. The CDR3 sequence is 14 residues long. The CDR3 region has the DNA TGTGCCAGCGTGGGACTAGCGGGAGTGATTGAGCAGTTCTTC. It codes for CASVGLAGVIEQFF.

Turning to this clonotype: Being one base from a much bigger clone, this may be a read error. This chain joins TRBV20-1 and TRBJ1-4, with 9 bases identical to TRBD1. This CDR3 contains 13 residues. The germline V gene has CDR1 DFQATT and CDR2 SNEGSKA (reference sequence). CDR3 sequence: CIAQQGAREKLFF. CDR3 bases: TGCATTGCTCAACAGGGGGCGCGGGAAAAACTGTTTTTT.

This clonotype has at least ten counts. The chain combines TRBV6-5 with TRBJ1-2; possible D gene TRBD1, 5 bases. V lost 7 bases and J lost 5, with 20 bases in between. The germline V gene encodes CDR1 MNHEY and CDR2 SVGAGI. The CDR3 runs 15 residues. The CDR3 reads CASTVDTRGSYGYTF. CDR3 coding DNA: TGTGCCAGCACGGTGGACACCCGTGGGTCGTATGGCTACACCTTC.

There are many counts of this clonotype. The rearrangement links TRBV10-3 to TRBJ2-1; 8 nucleotides match TRBD2. J gave up 8 bases and V 3 bases, and 9 bases lay outside the gene matches. Germline V CDR1 and CDR2: ENHRY, SYGVKD. CDR3 size: 15 residues. The CDR3 sequence is CAISEHGTSLYEQFF. The CDR3 DNA reads as TGTGCCATCAGTGAACACGGGACTAGTCTTTATGAGCAGTTCTTC.

This clonotype was detected many times. This sequence joins TRBV2 and TRBJ1-2; no clear D gene. The ends were cut back, 2 bases at V and 8 bases at J, with 9 bases in the middle. Germline V gives CDR1 SNHLY, CDR2 FYNNEI. This CDR3 is 12 amino acids long. CDR3 in amino acids: CASSETRNGYTF. CDR3 in DNA: TGTGCCAGCAGTGAAACCAGGAACGGCTACACCTTC. Complete variable domain (other parts from reference TRBV2 and TRBJ1-2): EPEVTQTPSHQVTQMGQEVILRCVPISNHLYFYWYRQILGQKVEFLVSFYNNEISEKSEIFDDQFSVERPDGSNFTLKIRSTKLEDSAMYFCASSETRNGYTFGSGTRLTVV.

As regards this clonotype: A much bigger clone sits one base away, suggesting this may be a read error. The CDR3 spells CASRGQGSHELFF. The DNA of the CDR3 is TGTGCCAGCCGGGGACAGGGGTCCCATGAGCTGTTCTTC. The V call is TRBV19, the J call TRBJ2-1, with 10 bases aligning to TRBD1. Germline V gives CDR1 LNHDA, CDR2 SQIVND (reference sequence). The CDR3 length is 13 residues.

This clonotype was detected ten times or more. V and J are TRBV7-8 and TRBJ1-1, with 8 bases aligning to TRBD1. Germline V gene lookup returns CDR1 SGHVS and CDR2 FQNEAQ. The trim removed 6 bases at V and 4 bases at J, leaving 4 bases unmatched. This CDR3 region has 13 residues. The CDR3 reads CASSLTGGTEAFF. The CDR3 coding sequence is TGTGCCAGCAGTCTTACAGGGGGCACTGAAGCTTTCTTT.

This clonotype has just a few counts. The chain couples TRBV12-3 or TRBV12-4 to TRBJ2-1, with D hard to call. Trimming took 7 bases from V and 1 from J, leaving 26 bases between them. This CDR3 spans 19 amino acids. The CDR3: CASIPLWVNLPPSYNEQFF. The CDR3, as DNA: TGTGCCAGCATTCCCCTTTGGGTCAATCTTCCACCATCCTACAATGAGCAGTTCTTC.

The chain recombines TRBV20-1 with TRBJ2-3; D may be TRBD2 (6 bases). This CDR3 is 15 amino acids long. Germline V CDR1 and CDR2: DFQATT, SNEGSKA (reference sequence). Trimming removed 1 base from V and 1 base from J, with 12 bases in between. DNA of the CDR3: TGCAGTGCTAGAGTGGGCGGGATCGGCACAGATACGCAGTATTTT. This translates into CSARVGGIGTDTQYF.

The chain has TRBV2 and TRBJ1-5; D is uncertain. This CDR3 has 14 amino acids. V gave up 7 bases and J gave up 3 bases, with 13 bases separating them. The V gene's germline CDR1 is SNHLY and CDR2 FYNNEI. The CDR3 reads CASTPDRNNQPQHF. In nucleotides, the CDR3 is TGTGCCAGCACCCCCGACCGGAACAATCAGCCCCAGCATTTT.

This clonotype was detected many times. The J gene is TRBJ2-1, the V gene TRBV12-3 or TRBV12-4; tentative D call: TRBD1 (6 bases). V lost 0 bases, J lost 5 bases, and 8 bases lay in between. The CDR3 runs 14 residues. The CDR3 loop is CASSLAQGNNEQFF. The CDR3 bases are TGTGCCAGCAGTTTAGCTCAGGGGAACAATGAGCAGTTCTTC.

Many counts were recorded for this clonotype. The rearrangement links TRBV6-5 to TRBJ2-6; D tentatively reads TRBD1 or TRBD2 (6 bases each). Trimming stripped 5 bases from V and 2 bases from J, with 13 bases between. The germline gives CDR1 MNHEY, CDR2 SVGAGI. The CDR3 length is 16 residues. CDR3 in amino acids: CASSLKGGTGANVLTF. The CDR3 nucleotides are TGTGCCAGCAGTCTAAAGGGGGGAACTGGGGCCAACGTCCTGACTTTC.

Ten or more counts support this clonotype. V and J are TRBV2 and TRBJ2-1, with a tentative D call TRBD1 (5 bases). CDR1 is SNHLY, CDR2 FYNNEI, per germline. The CDR3 spans 13 residues. Trimming removed 10 bases from V and 5 bases from J, with 15 bases in between. CDR3 residues: CATRWLRDNEQFF. CDR3 nucleotides: TGTGCCACCAGGTGGCTCAGGGACAATGAGCAGTTCTTC.